The subject of this entry is one TCR beta chain. The data derive from a study of blood T cell repertoires in COVID-19. Study overall: In each case, the material was cDNA or gDNA derived from T cells, B-cell-depleted T cells, or PBMCs.

CDR1 LGHNT and CDR2 FRNRAP come from the germline V gene. The length of the CDR3 is 14 residues. The V and J ends lost 6 bases and 4 bases, in that order; junction bases with no gene match: 8. Methods used by the authors: Reference gene primer amplification gave estimated nucleated cell counts. The table came from immunoSEQ multiplex PCR; TCRdb's copy has only in-frame clones and leaves some out. That table is the source of V, J and clone size, and D and trimming were worked out from the DNA. The sample yields some 76,000 clones, almost 85% seen once. The specimen was peripheral blood. The V and J genes are TRBV12-5 and TRBJ2-5; 7 bases are shared with TRBD1. The sequence derives from a man between 45 and 60 years old with acute or convalescent COVID-19. CDR3 sequence reads: CASGLGGQRETQYF. The DNA of the CDR3 is TGTGCTAGTGGCCTAGGGGGCCAAAGAGAGACCCAGTACTTC.